One and the same sample provided the 21 T cell receptor beta chains below, sequenced in a study of T cell responses to AZD1222 COVID-19 vaccine. TCRdb's table, derived via immunoSEQ multiplex PCR, lists solely in-frame clones and lacks some. The table has fewer than 30,000 clones, 70% to 90% seen once; the top ten hold 7.8%. Sequencing used peripheral blood, obtained 28 days after the second AZD1222 dose. Receptors were obtained from an adult who received the AZD1222 COVID-19 vaccine.

This chain uses TRBV14 with TRBJ2-7; 7 nucleotides align to TRBD2. J lost 5 bases, V lost 4 bases, and 8 bases had no gene match. Germline CDR1 reads SGHDN; CDR2 reads FVKESK. The CDR3 is made up of 14 amino acids. CDR3 residues: CASSLGGLVHEQYF. The CDR3 DNA reads TGTGCCAGCAGCCTCGGAGGACTAGTGCACGAGCAGTACTTC.

The chain links TRBV5-6 to TRBJ2-1; TRBD2 matches 9 bases. The trim removed 3 bases at V and 3 bases at J, leaving 7 bases unmatched. This CDR3 contains 16 residues. CDR1 is SGHDT and CDR2 is YYEEEE in the germline V gene. The CDR3 loop reads CASSSRLAALYNEQFF. In nucleotides, the CDR3 is TGTGCCAGCAGCTCCCGACTAGCGGCCCTCTACAATGAGCAGTTCTTC.

J is TRBJ2-5 and V is TRBV21-1; the table's D call, TRBD1, was not checked against the DNA. TRBV21-1 is an annotated pseudogene. This CDR3 contains 15 residues. The CDR3 protein is CASSTATGTNCTQYF. Here the CDR3 DNA reads TGTGCCAGCAGCACAGCCACAGGGACGAATTGTACCCAGTACTTC.

V and J are TRBV11-2 and TRBJ2-1; D unclear. Trimming shortened V by 2 bases and J by 8 bases, and 7 bases separated the two germline ends. This CDR3 is built from 12 residues. Germline values: CDR1 SGHAT, CDR2 FQNNGV. The CDR3 spells CASSLIADEQFF. The CDR3 nucleotides are TGTGCCAGCAGCTTAATTGCCGATGAGCAGTTCTTC.

About this clone: The same CDR3 is also encoded by other DNA sequences in this sample. The V gene is TRBV18, the J gene TRBJ2-3, with 8 bases that match TRBD1. The CDR3 contains 15 residues. Germline loops: CDR1 KGHSH, CDR2 LQKENI. V lost 5 bases, J lost 1 base, and 5 bases stayed unmatched. The chain's CDR3 is CASSGQGIGTDTQYF. Here the CDR3 DNA reads TGTGCCAGCTCAGGACAGGGTATAGGCACAGATACGCAGTATTTT.

The chain uses TRBV19 and TRBJ2-5, with 7 bases identical to TRBD1. Looked up from germline, CDR1 is LNHDA and CDR2 is SQIVND (reference sequence). The CDR3 has 13 residues. Trimming at V came to 4 bases and at J to 4 bases, leaving 3 bases not matched to a gene. The CDR3, as DNA: TGTGCCAGTAGTAAGACAGGGTCAGAGACCCAGTACTTC. It is translated as CASSKTGSETQYF.

Worth noting for this clone: The junction shows a germline mismatch at one end, possibly a read error. In nucleotides, the CDR3 is TGCGCCAGCAGTGTCTACCGGGACAGAACTTATTTT. Its protein product is CASSVYRDRTYF. The V gene is TRBV10-1, the J gene TRBJ1-4; 7 bases are shared with TRBD1. Germline lookup yields CDR1 WNHNN and CDR2 SYGVQD (reference sequence). The CDR3 runs 12 residues.

The gene calls are TRBV19 and TRBJ2-1, with unresolved D. The CDR3 consists of 14 residues. Trimming shortened V by 6 bases and J by 5 bases, and 14 bases separated the two germline ends. Germline CDR1 LNHDA, CDR2 SQIVND (reference sequence). The CDR3 region has the DNA TGTGCCAGTAGAGATAACTTCGGAGACAATGAGCAGTTCTTC. This codes for CASRDNFGDNEQFF.

This chain joins TRBV3-1 (or the pseudogene TRBV3-2) and TRBJ1-4; 10 bases fit TRBD1. Germline loops: CDR1 LGHDT, CDR2 YNNKEL (reference sequence). J gave up 4 bases and V 0 bases, and 5 bases lay outside the gene matches. The CDR3 has 17 residues. The CDR3 DNA is TGTGCCAGCAGCCAAGATTGGGGGACAGGGGTTAATGAAAAACTGTTTTTT. Protein product: CASSQDWGTGVNEKLFF.

The DNA for the CDR3 is TGCAGCGTTGATACACAGGGTCATACCACAGATACGCAGTATTTT. It encodes CSVDTQGHTTDTQYF. J is TRBJ2-3 and V is TRBV29-1; TRBD1 is a possible D gene (6 bases). CDR3 length: 15 residues. Germline V gene data show CDR1 as SQVTM and CDR2 as ANQGSEA. Trimming took off 3 bases at V and 2 bases at J, with 15 bases between the two ends.

The J gene is TRBJ2-2, the V gene TRBV2, with TRBD1 matching over 7 bases. This CDR3 is built from 12 residues. From germline, CDR1 is SNHLY and CDR2 FYNNEI. The J segment lost 5 bases and the V segment lost 9 bases, leaving 3 bases of the junction unmatched. The chain's CDR3 is CARQGLTGELFF. DNA for the CDR3: TGTGCCAGACAGGGGTTGACCGGGGAGCTGTTTTTT.

The chain uses TRBV5-1 and TRBJ2-7, with TRBD2 matching 11 bases. V lost 4 bases to trimming and J lost 1 base; unmatched junction nucleotides: 4. Per germline, CDR1 SGHRS and CDR2 YFSETQ. The CDR3 has 15 residues. This CDR3 is CASSIAGGPSYEQYF. CDR3 nucleotide sequence: TGCGCCAGCAGCATAGCGGGAGGGCCGTCCTACGAGCAGTACTTC.

J is TRBJ2-2 and V is TRBV7-7, with 14 bases aligning to TRBD2. Germline V gene sequence: CDR1 SSHAT, CDR2 FNYEAQ (reference sequence). The CDR3 length is 16 residues. With 5 bases clipped from V and 8 bases from J, the junction kept 7 bases outside the gene matches. CDR3 protein: CASSPGLAGVFGELFF. In DNA form, the CDR3 reads TGTGCCAGCAGCCCGGGACTAGCGGGAGTTTTTGGGGAGCTGTTTTTT.

This chain links TRBV5-1 with TRBJ2-3; 8 bases are shared with TRBD1. Trimming cost V 3 bases and J 0 bases; bases outside gene matches: 6. The CDR3 spans 16 residues. Germline V gene sequence: CDR1 SGHRS, CDR2 YFSETQ. CDR3 in amino acids: CASSWKTGDSTDTQYF. The CDR3 DNA sequence: TGCGCCAGCAGCTGGAAGACAGGGGATAGCACAGATACGCAGTATTTT. The complete variable domain, with remaining parts taken from reference TRBV5-1 and TRBJ2-3, reads KAGVTQTPRYLIKTRGQQVTLSCSPISGHRSVSWYQQTPGQGLQFLFEYFSETQRNKGNFPGRFSGRQFSNSRSEMNVSTLELGDSALYLCASSWKTGDSTDTQYFGPGTRLTVL.

This clone showed up just a few times. This chain uses TRBV5-1 with TRBJ2-3, with 8 positions matching TRBD2. V lost 4 bases, J lost 4 bases, and 11 bases stayed unmatched. Germline V CDR1 and CDR2: SGHRS, YFSETQ. This CDR3 has 16 amino acids. The CDR3 nucleotides read TGCGCCAGCAGCCTCGGAACGGGGGGGTGGGCAGATACGCAGTATTTT. It translates to CASSLGTGGWADTQYF.

V and J are TRBV6-4 and TRBJ2-3; no clear D gene. The V gene lost 3 bases and the J gene lost 5 bases, with 12 bases spanning the gap. CDR3 length: 14 amino acids. Germline values: CDR1 MRHNA, CDR2 SNTAGT. Here the CDR3 reads CASSEWGNRDTQYF. As DNA, the CDR3 is TGTGCCAGCAGTGAATGGGGAAATCGAGATACGCAGTATTTT.

The CDR3 loop is CASSPRREQNTEAFF. CDR3 nucleotide sequence: TGTGCCAGCAGCCCCCGTAGGGAACAGAACACTGAAGCTTTCTTT. The V and J genes are TRBV2 and TRBJ1-1; D uncertain. The V gene's germline CDR1 is SNHLY and CDR2 FYNNEI. Trimming pared 6 bases from V and 1 base from J, leaving 15 bases between. CDR3 length equals 15 residues.

The chain employs TRBV11-1 and TRBJ2-1; D is unclear. The CDR3 sequence is 15 residues long. V shed 1 base and J shed 2 bases, with 9 bases lying between them. The germline CDR1 and CDR2 sequences are SGHAT and FQDESV (reference sequence). The CDR3 nucleotides read TGTGCCAGCAGCTTAGAAGGGTTTCCCTACAATGAGCAGTTCTTC. Its translation: CASSLEGFPYNEQFF.

With regard to this clone: The junction departs from the called germline gene at one end, perhaps through a read error. The J gene is TRBJ1-2, the V gene TRBV9; perhaps TRBD1 as D (6 bases). The CDR3 has 14 residues. Germline CDR1 SGDLS, CDR2 YYNGEE. The CDR3 spells CASSVGIQGSTLFF. DNA of the CDR3: TGTGCCAGCAGCGTAGGGATCCAGGGGAGTACCCTATTCTTC.

The rearrangement uses TRBV28 and TRBJ1-2; the D gene is possibly TRBD1 (5 bases). The CDR3 sequence is 15 residues long. Germline V gene sequence: CDR1 MDHEN, CDR2 SYDVKM. The V end was cut by 4 bases, the J end by 7 bases, with 19 bases between. This chain's CDR3 is CASSSTGRGLGGYTF. The CDR3 coding sequence is TGTGCCAGCAGTTCCACCGGCCGGGGGTTGGGTGGCTACACCTTC.

This chain links TRBV10-3 with TRBJ1-2; 10 bases are a match to TRBD1. CDR1 and CDR2 (germline): ENHRY, SYGVKD. The CDR3 loop spans 14 amino acids. The junction had 5 bases not matched to a gene; V was cut back by 6 bases and J by 4 bases. Here the CDR3 reads CAIRIGTGVYGYTF. The CDR3 DNA is TGTGCCATCAGAATTGGGACAGGGGTCTATGGCTACACCTTC.